What follows are 27 T cell receptor beta chains derived from one specimen sequenced in a study of T cell responses to AZD1222 COVID-19 vaccine. TCRdb keeps only in-frame clones here, not all; method: immunoSEQ multiplex PCR. The table includes approximately 160,000 clones, about nine tenths detected once. Sequences were derived from peripheral blood, sampled on day 0 of AZD1222 vaccination. The receptors come from an adult in good health.

The rearrangement joins TRBV6-5 to TRBJ1-1; D is perhaps TRBD1 (5 bases). CDR3 size: 14 residues. V was clipped by 9 bases and J by 0 bases, with 14 bases between them. From germline, CDR1 is MNHEY and CDR2 SVGAGI. The CDR3 here is CASGQGNMNTEAFF. The CDR3 coding sequence is TGTGCCAGTGGCCAGGGAAACATGAACACTGAAGCTTTCTTT.

The V gene is TRBV28, the J gene TRBJ1-2, with a weak D call TRBD1 (6 bases). Trimming took 2 bases from V and 5 from J, leaving 12 bases between them. From germline, CDR1 is MDHEN and CDR2 SYDVKM. This CDR3 comprises 14 residues. In DNA form, the CDR3 reads TGTGCCAGCAGTTTAAGGGGGGTATATTATGGCTACACCTTC. Residues: CASSLRGVYYGYTF.

The chain has TRBV24-1 and TRBJ1-2, with 8 positions matching TRBD1. The CDR3 covers 13 residues. Trimming took 9 bases from V and 6 from J; bases not matched to a gene: 8. The germline V gene encodes CDR1 KGHDR and CDR2 SFDVKD. CDR3 in DNA: TGTGCCACCCAAACAAAGGACAGGGATGGCTACACCTTC. It specifies CATQTKDRDGYTF.

This clone was counted a few times. V usage is TRBV24-1 and J usage is TRBJ2-3, with D tentatively TRBD2 (6 bases). Trimming removed 5 bases at V and 6 bases at J, with 17 bases between. CDR3 size: 15 residues. Germline lookup yields CDR1 KGHDR and CDR2 SFDVKD. In DNA, the CDR3 is TGTGCCACCAGTGTAGGAGTGCTACGGGGGGATACGCAGTATTTT. This encodes CATSVGVLRGDTQYF.

The chain uses TRBV10-2 and TRBJ1-6; tentative D call: TRBD1 (6 bases). Germline V gene sequence: CDR1 WSHSY, CDR2 SAAADI. CDR3 length equals 13 residues. Trimming pared 7 bases from V and 7 bases from J, leaving 11 bases between. This chain's CDR3 is CASKTGGNSPLHF. CDR3 bases: TGCGCCAGCAAGACAGGTGGAAATTCACCCCTCCACTTT.

The chain carries TRBV11-3 and TRBJ1-1, with 10 bases matching TRBD1. Losses at the gene ends were 3 bases for V and 5 bases for J; bases not matched to a gene: 3. The CDR3 has 14 amino acids. Germline values: CDR1 SGHNT, CDR2 YENEEA. CDR3 protein: CASSLTGGGTEAFF. In nucleotides, the CDR3 is TGTGCCAGCAGCTTGACAGGGGGCGGAACTGAAGCTTTCTTT.

The V call is TRBV2, the J call TRBJ2-5, with D hard to call. This CDR3 comprises 15 residues. Germline CDR1 reads SNHLY; CDR2 reads FYNNEI. Trimming shortened V by 6 bases and J by 2 bases, and 16 bases separated the two germline ends. In DNA form, the CDR3 reads TGTGCCAGCAGCCCCGGACCACGGTGGCAAGAGACCCAGTACTTC. The encoded protein is CASSPGPRWQETQYF.

This chain uses TRBV18 with TRBJ1-4; no clear D gene. This CDR3 comprises 14 residues. Germline V CDR1 and CDR2: KGHSH, LQKENI. Trimming took off 3 bases at V and 7 bases at J, with 12 bases between the two ends. This chain's CDR3 is CASSPGSSAEKLFF. The DNA of the CDR3 is TGTGCCAGCTCACCGGGAAGTTCGGCTGAAAAACTGTTTTTT. The full variable domain, rest sourced from reference TRBV18 and TRBJ1-4, is NAGVMQNPRHLVRRRGQEARLRCSPMKGHSHVYWYRQLPEEGLKFMVYLQKENIIDESGMPKERFSAEFPKEGPSILRIQQVVRGDSAAYFCASSPGSSAEKLFFGSGTQLSVL.

This clone was counted once. This chain links TRBV2 with TRBJ1-5; D may be TRBD1 (6 bases). The length of the CDR3 is 16 residues. The germline CDR1 and CDR2 sequences are SNHLY and FYNNEI. V lost 6 bases, J lost 3 bases, and 18 bases lay in between. The CDR3 coding sequence is TGTGCCAGCAGAGCCGAGGGGGGTGGGGACAATCAGCCCCAGCATTTT. Residues: CASRAEGGGDNQPQHF. The full variable domain, in which reference TRBV2 and TRBJ1-5 provide the parts outside the CDR3, is EPEVTQTPSHQVTQMGQEVILRCVPISNHLYFYWYRQILGQKVEFLVSFYNNEISEKSEIFDDQFSVERPDGSNFTLKIRSTKLEDSAMYFCASRAEGGGDNQPQHFGDGTRLSIL.

The rearrangement links TRBV6-2 or TRBV6-3 to TRBJ2-5; D may be TRBD2 (5 bases). The germline V gene encodes CDR1 MNHEY and CDR2 SVGEGT. This CDR3 is 14 amino acids long. Deletions cut 6 bases from V and 2 bases from J, with 13 bases between. CDR3 sequence reads: CASSPGLLQETQYF. As DNA, the CDR3 is TGTGCCAGCAGCCCAGGACTGTTGCAAGAGACCCAGTACTTC.

The chain joins TRBV10-3 to TRBJ2-7, with D perhaps being TRBD1 or TRBD2 (5 bases each). The length of the CDR3 is 13 residues. With 8 bases removed from V and 5 bases from J, the gap between germline ends came to 16 bases. Germline CDR1 ENHRY, CDR2 SYGVKD. The CDR3 bases are TGTGCCATCCAACGGGACCCCCGGAACGAGCAGTACTTC. It codes for CAIQRDPRNEQYF.

The table lists this clone with a few counts. This sequence joins TRBV14 and TRBJ1-1; weak D call: TRBD1 (5 bases). CDR1 is SGHDN, CDR2 FVKESK, per germline. V lost 2 bases and J lost 5, with 9 bases in between. CDR3 length: 13 amino acids. This CDR3 reads CASSQQGGTEAFF. The CDR3 DNA follows: TGTGCCAGCAGCCAACAGGGAGGAACTGAAGCTTTCTTT.

The chain is built from TRBV7-2 and TRBJ1-2, with 12 bases fitting TRBD1. There are 16 residues in the CDR3. The V segment lost 5 bases and the J segment 2 bases; nucleotides outside the gene matches: 6. CDR1 is SGHTA and CDR2 is FQGNSA in the germline V gene. In DNA form, the CDR3 reads TGTGCCAGCAGCCAGGGACAGGGGGCCCTAAACTATGGCTACACCTTC. As protein: CASSQGQGALNYGYTF.

This chain connects TRBV27 to TRBJ1-3; TRBD1 aligns across 7 bases. Germline values: CDR1 MNHEY, CDR2 SMNVEV (reference sequence). This CDR3 spans 15 amino acids. The junction had 4 bases not matched to a gene; V was cut back by 5 bases and J by 0 bases. The CDR3 sequence: CASSPGTVSGNTIYF. DNA of the CDR3: TGTGCCAGCAGTCCCGGGACAGTCTCTGGAAACACCATATATTTT.

The V and J genes are TRBV27 and TRBJ2-2, with D possibly being TRBD1 (6 bases). V was clipped by 5 bases and J by 0 bases, with 13 bases between them. CDR3 size: 16 residues. From germline, CDR1 is MNHEY and CDR2 SMNVEV (reference sequence). CDR3 sequence: CASSPQGRSNTGELFF. The CDR3 DNA is TGTGCCAGCAGTCCCCAGGGGAGATCGAACACCGGGGAGCTGTTTTTT.

The V and J genes are TRBV5-4 and TRBJ1-1; D might be TRBD1 (5 bases). Trimming pared 5 bases from V and 4 bases from J, leaving 18 bases between. The CDR3 length is 15 residues. CDR1 SGHNT and CDR2 YYREEE come from the germline V gene (reference sequence). Here the CDR3 reads CASSTGRVTFTEAFF. The CDR3 DNA sequence: TGTGCCAGCAGTACGGGCAGGGTAACATTCACTGAAGCTTTCTTT.

This clone was detected only a few times. The rearrangement joins TRBV3-1 (or the pseudogene TRBV3-2) to TRBJ2-2; no reliable D call. Germline CDR1 LGHDT, CDR2 YNNKEL (reference sequence). V was pared by 1 base and J by 7 bases, with 10 bases between. CDR3 length: 14 residues. CDR3 nucleotide sequence: TGTGCCAGCAGCCAAGGCAGGCACGGCGGGGAGCTGTTTTTT. It encodes CASSQGRHGGELFF.

The chain employs TRBV10-3 and TRBJ2-2; D possibly corresponds to TRBD1 (6 bases). Germline V gives CDR1 ENHRY, CDR2 SYGVKD. Trimming stripped 6 bases from V and 13 bases from J, with 15 bases between. The CDR3 totals 12 residues. DNA of the CDR3: TGTGCCATCAGGACGACAGAGACAGGGCTGTTTTTT. Its protein product is CAIRTTETGLFF.

This chain uses TRBV7-3 with TRBJ1-1, with TRBD1 identical over 8 bases. The J segment lost 1 base and the V segment lost 3 bases, leaving 4 bases of the junction unmatched. CDR1 and CDR2 (germline): SGHTA, FQGTGA. The CDR3 contains 15 residues. The CDR3 DNA follows: TGTGCCAGCAGCTTGGACAGGGTAAAGAACACTGAAGCTTTCTTT. Translating it yields CASSLDRVKNTEAFF.

The chain employs TRBV9 and TRBJ1-4; maybe TRBD1 (6 bases). In germline, CDR1 is SGDLS, CDR2 YYNGEE. The CDR3 length is 15 residues. Trimming removed 3 bases at V and 2 bases at J, with 11 bases between. The CDR3 region is CASSAQGVTNEKLFF. As DNA, the CDR3 is TGTGCCAGCAGCGCACAGGGAGTGACTAATGAAAAACTGTTTTTT.

The chain has TRBV6-4 and TRBJ2-2, with D maybe TRBD2 (6 bases). V was pared by 6 bases and J by 4 bases, with 15 bases between. Germline values: CDR1 MRHNA, CDR2 SNTAGT. The CDR3 runs 15 residues. The CDR3 DNA follows: TGTGCCAGCAGAGGAGGGACCGATGTCACCGGGGAGCTGTTTTTT. This encodes CASRGGTDVTGELFF.

The chain joins TRBV24-1 to TRBJ2-2, with D unclear. The CDR3 has 18 residues. CDR1 is KGHDR and CDR2 is SFDVKD in the germline V gene. Trimming took off 5 bases at V and 3 bases at J, with 21 bases between the two ends. CDR3 protein: CATSGPRQANKDTGELFF. The CDR3 DNA follows: TGTGCCACCAGTGGACCGAGGCAGGCCAATAAGGACACCGGGGAGCTGTTTTTT.

The chain is built from TRBV7-2 and TRBJ2-1; unclear D gene. CDR3 length: 17 amino acids. Germline-derived CDR1 and CDR2 are SGHTA and FQGNSA. V was pared by 1 base and J by 7 bases, with 20 bases between. CDR3 nucleotides: TGTGCCAGCAGCTTAGATCCCTTTGTCAGAGGTTGGAATGAGCAGTTCTTC. Protein sequence: CASSLDPFVRGWNEQFF.

This clone appeared once. V usage is TRBV7-9 and J usage is TRBJ2-7, with 11 nucleotides matching TRBD1. After removal of 5 bases from V and 7 bases from J, the junction contained 16 bases not matched to a gene. CDR3 length equals 17 residues. CDR1 and CDR2 (germline): SEHNR, FQNEAQ (reference sequence). As DNA, the CDR3 is TGTGCCAGCAGCCCGAACAAGTTAGGACAGGGGGCGCGGGAGCAGTACTTC. Translated: CASSPNKLGQGAREQYF.

The chain's CDR3 is CASRTQGGNYTF. The DNA of the CDR3 is TGTGCCAGCAGGACACAGGGCGGCAACTACACCTTC. J is TRBJ1-2 and V is TRBV28, with a tentative D call TRBD1 (6 bases). CDR1 is MDHEN, CDR2 SYDVKM, per germline. Trimming left V 6 bases short and J 10 bases short, with 15 bases between. The CDR3 contains 12 residues.

This chain connects TRBV28 to TRBJ1-6; no reliable D call. This CDR3 is built from 14 residues. V was shortened by 6 bases and J by 3 bases, with 9 bases between the two germline ends. Germline CDR1 MDHEN, CDR2 SYDVKM. This CDR3 reads CASSPALYNSPLHF. DNA of the CDR3: TGTGCCAGCAGCCCTGCCCTCTATAATTCACCCCTCCACTTT. Supplemented by reference TRBV28 and TRBJ1-6, the full variable domain reads DVKVTQSSRYLVKRTGEKVFLECVQDMDHENMFWYRQDPGLGLRLIYFSYDVKMKEKGDIPEGYSVSREKKERFSLILESASTNQTSMYLCASSPALYNSPLHFGNGTRLTVT.

The table lists this clone with a count of one. The V and J genes are TRBV5-1 and TRBJ2-1; 14 bases line up with TRBD2. V gave up 4 bases and J gave up 7 bases; unmatched junction bases: 7. Germline V gives CDR1 SGHRS, CDR2 YFSETQ. CDR3 length equals 16 residues. The CDR3 DNA is TGCGCCAGCAGCCGAAGGACTAGCGGGGGGTATAATGAGCAGTTCTTC. Translating it yields CASSRRTSGGYNEQFF.